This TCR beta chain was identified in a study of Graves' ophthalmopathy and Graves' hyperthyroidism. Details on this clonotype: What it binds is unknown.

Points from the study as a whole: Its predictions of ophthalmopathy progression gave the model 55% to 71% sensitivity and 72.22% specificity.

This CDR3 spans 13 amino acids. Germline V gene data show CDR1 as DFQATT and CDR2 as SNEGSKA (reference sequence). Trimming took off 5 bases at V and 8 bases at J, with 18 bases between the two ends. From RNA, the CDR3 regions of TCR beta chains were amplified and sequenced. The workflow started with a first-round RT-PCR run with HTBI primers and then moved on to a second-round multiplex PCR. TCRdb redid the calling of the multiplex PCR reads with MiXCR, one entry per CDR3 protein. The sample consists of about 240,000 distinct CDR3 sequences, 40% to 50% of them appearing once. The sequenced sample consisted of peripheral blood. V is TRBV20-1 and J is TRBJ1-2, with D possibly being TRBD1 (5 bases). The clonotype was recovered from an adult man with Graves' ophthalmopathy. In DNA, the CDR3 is TGCAGTGCTGATCGGCAGGGTGTGGGCGGCTACACCTTC. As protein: CSADRQGVGGYTF.